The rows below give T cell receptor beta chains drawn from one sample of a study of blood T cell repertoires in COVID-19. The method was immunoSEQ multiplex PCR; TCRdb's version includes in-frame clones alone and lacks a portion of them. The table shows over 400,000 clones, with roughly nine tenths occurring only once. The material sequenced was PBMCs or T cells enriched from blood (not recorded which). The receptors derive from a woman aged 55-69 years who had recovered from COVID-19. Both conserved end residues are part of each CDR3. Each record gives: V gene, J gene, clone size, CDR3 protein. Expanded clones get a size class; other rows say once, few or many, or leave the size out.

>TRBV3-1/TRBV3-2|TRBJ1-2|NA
CASSQDGDLSGSLSGGYTF
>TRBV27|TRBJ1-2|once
CASSSSRGRNYGYTF
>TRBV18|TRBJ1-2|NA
CASSPPGLPPSNYGYTF
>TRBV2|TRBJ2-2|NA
CASSWLAGVSTGELFF
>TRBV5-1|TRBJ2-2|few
CASSLVAVTGELFF
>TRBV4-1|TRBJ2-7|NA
CASSQYGTSGGAAYEQYF
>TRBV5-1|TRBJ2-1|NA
CASTLVGTGGFSEQFF
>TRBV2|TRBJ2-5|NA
CASKNQAGGSETQYF
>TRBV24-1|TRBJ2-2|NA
CATSDPGDTGELFF
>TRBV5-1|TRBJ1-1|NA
CASRRDRNTEAFF
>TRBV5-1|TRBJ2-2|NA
CASSSGTGWTGELFF
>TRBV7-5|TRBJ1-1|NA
CARSLVRENTEAFF
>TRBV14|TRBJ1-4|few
CASSQVRGEKLFF
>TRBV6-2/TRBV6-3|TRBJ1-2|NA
CASSSPGQGRKGYTF
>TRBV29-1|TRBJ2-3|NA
CSVVGLAGGTDTQYF
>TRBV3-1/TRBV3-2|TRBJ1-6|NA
CASSQGANSSPLHF
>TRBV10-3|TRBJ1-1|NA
CAISASTGGTEAFF
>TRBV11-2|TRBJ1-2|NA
CASTPSPYGYTF
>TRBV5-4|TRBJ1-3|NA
CASSRPGGGNTIYF
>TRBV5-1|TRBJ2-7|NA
CASSYRTSGSSYEQYF
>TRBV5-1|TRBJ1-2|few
CASSESGLNYGYTF
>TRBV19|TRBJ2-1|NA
CASSLLAGKSSYNEQFF
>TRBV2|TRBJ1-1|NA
CASAGQRNTEAFF
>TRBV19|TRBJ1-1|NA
CASSVSGANEAFF
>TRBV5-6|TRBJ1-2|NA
CASSPLTGTGVYGYTF
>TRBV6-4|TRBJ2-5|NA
CASSRRLAGPQETQYF
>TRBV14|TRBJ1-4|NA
CASSRRGNEKLFF
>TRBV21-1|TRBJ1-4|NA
CASRNTGVRDEKLFF
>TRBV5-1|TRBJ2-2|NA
CASNVQGVKAGELFF
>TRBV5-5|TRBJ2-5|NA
CASSLLDRMQETQYF
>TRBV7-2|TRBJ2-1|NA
CASSLVGSSYNEQFF
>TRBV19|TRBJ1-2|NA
CASRTGTNNNYGYTF
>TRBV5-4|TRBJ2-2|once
CASSSRPGQGGTGELFF